This TCR beta chain was identified in a study of cytomegalovirus exposure and HLA in healthy donors. Overall study results and limits: As immune exposure information, only CMV serostatus was available. Equally common other TCR beta chains were less clonally expanded than HLA-associated ones, a later analysis found.

The PCR employed 60 Vbeta primers together with 13 Jbeta primers. Here immunoSEQ multiplex PCR was the method, and the copy in TCRdb shows in-frame clones only, minus some. The repertoire includes 70,000 to 100,000 clones, around 80% of them detected once, and around 2% sits in the top ten. With regard to this clone: Its target is unknown.

Trimming removed 5 bases from V and 1 base from J; junction bases left unmatched: 6. Looked up from germline, CDR1 is SNHLY and CDR2 is FYNNEI. The CDR3 runs to 15 residues. The sample consisted of PBMCs. The receptor was isolated from a man younger than 35 in good health and CMV-seronegative. The chain links TRBV2 to TRBJ2-7, with 9 positions matching TRBD1. The chain's CDR3 is CASSSLDRGSYEQYF. DNA for the CDR3: TGTGCCAGCAGTTCGCTTGACAGGGGGTCCTACGAGCAGTACTTC. The full variable domain, rest sourced from reference TRBV2 and TRBJ2-7, is EPEVTQTPSHQVTQMGQEVILRCVPISNHLYFYWYRQILGQKVEFLVSFYNNEISEKSEIFDDQFSVERPDGSNFTLKIRSTKLEDSAMYFCASSSLDRGSYEQYFGPGTRLTVT.